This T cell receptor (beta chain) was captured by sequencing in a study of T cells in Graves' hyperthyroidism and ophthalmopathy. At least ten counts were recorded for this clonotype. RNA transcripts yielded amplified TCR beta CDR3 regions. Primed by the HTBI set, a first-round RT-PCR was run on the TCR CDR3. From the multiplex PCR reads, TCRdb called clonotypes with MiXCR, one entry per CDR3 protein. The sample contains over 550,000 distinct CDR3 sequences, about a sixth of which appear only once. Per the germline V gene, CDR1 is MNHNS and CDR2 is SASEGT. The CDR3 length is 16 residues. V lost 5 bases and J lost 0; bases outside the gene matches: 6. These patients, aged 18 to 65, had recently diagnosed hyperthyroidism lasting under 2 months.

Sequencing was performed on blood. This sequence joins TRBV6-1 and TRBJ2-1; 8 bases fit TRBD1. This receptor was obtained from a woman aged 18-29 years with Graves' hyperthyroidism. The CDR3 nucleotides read TGTGCCAGCAGTTATGGGACAGGAAGCTCCTACAATGAGCAGTTCTTC. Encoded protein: CASSYGTGSSYNEQFF.